The source of this T cell receptor (beta chain) is a study of CD8+CD57+ T cells in acquired aplastic anemia. On the study more broadly: Mean yield of DNA from sorted CD4+ and CD8+ cells was approximately 3 ug. Study-level results: Statistical testing detected no significant gap in CD8+ Simpson's diversity between patients and controls.

CD8+CD57+ cell expansion, shown by flow cytometry, had occurred in the patients selected for sequencing. There were no patients without severe acquired aplastic anemia. Concerning this clonotype itself: Its cognate antigen is unknown.

The CDR3 is 17 residues long. V lost 4 bases, J lost 1 base, and 12 bases stayed unmatched. CDR1 SNHLY and CDR2 FYNNEI come from the germline V gene. Genomic DNA served as template for TCR beta VDJ and CDR3 profiling. TCRdb re-called the reads through MiXCR, storing one row per CDR3 protein. The sample includes around 150,000 distinct CDR3 sequences, over 55% of them seen just once. Specimen: sorted CD4+, CD8+, or CD8+CD57+ T cells (not recorded which) from PBMCs. This clonotype originated in a human donor with aplastic anemia. This chain uses TRBV2 with TRBJ1-1; 7 bases match TRBD1. Written as DNA, the CDR3 is TGTGCCAGCAGTGGGGTGAGGGGACAGACGACGAACACTGAAGCTTTCTTT. It translates to CASSGVRGQTTNTEAFF.